This TCR beta chain came from a study of metastatic and nonmetastatic thyroid tumors. At the level of the study: Blood and tumor or nodule tissue repertoires from malignant and benign thyroid patients were compared.

This clone was detected ten times or more. The V gene's germline CDR1 is MNHNS and CDR2 SASEGT. Unmatched junction bases numbered 10, after V lost 2 bases and J lost 8 bases. The CDR3 consists of 16 residues. Per the original data handling: Clinicopathological groups differed in CDR3, with these differences serving to build a distant-metastasis classifier for papillary thyroid cancer. From the PCR reads, TCRdb re-called clones with MiXCR. The V and J calls, along with clone size, are taken from TCRdb and not from the paper's own processing. The sample has approximately 50,000 clones, roughly 3.9% seen once. Thyroid surgery was performed in patients who had received no treatment beforehand.

The sample taken for sequencing was blood. The genes are TRBV6-1 and TRBJ1-4, with TRBD1 identical over 8 bases. This TCR derives from a female donor with papillary thyroid cancer or a benign thyroid nodule (not recorded which). Some clones in this sample may be carry-over from other donors' samples. CDR3 coding DNA: TGTGCCAGCAGTGAACAGACCGGGACAGGACTGGAAAAACTGTTTTTT. Its protein product is CASSEQTGTGLEKLFF.